Listed below are T cell receptor beta chains from one sample, sequenced in a study of T-cell reconstitution after alpha-beta-depleted transplantation in children. TCRdb itself ran the PCR reads through MiXCR, one entry per CDR3 protein. Of fewer than 250,000 distinct CDR3 sequences listed, around 7.5% are singletons. The specimen comprised PBMCs, mostly from graft donor cells, sampled 180 days after TCRalphabeta/CD19-depleted stem cell transplant. The receptors shown here come from a male patient between 5 and 17 years old who had a stem cell transplant for acute lymphoblastic leukemia, so the T cells may come from the graft donor. Both conserved end residues are part of each CDR3. The order of the fields is J gene, CDR3 length, V gene, clone size, D gene, CDR3 protein, CDR3 DNA. The D gene is left open where the match is weak. Only part of the rows carry a size: once, few, many, or a class if the clone is expanded.

j_call: TRBJ1-2; cdr3_length: 18; v_call: TRBV5-6; clone_size: many; d_call: TRBD1; cdr3_aa: CASSLAEQGAYFNYGYTF; cdr3_nt: TGTGCCAGCAGCTTGGCCGAACAGGGGGCGTATTTTAACTATGGCTACACCTTC
j_call: TRBJ2-1; cdr3_length: 15; v_call: TRBV25-1; clone_size: .; d_call: .; cdr3_aa: CASSEFGGRYNEQFF; cdr3_nt: TGTGCCAGCAGTGAATTTGGGGGCAGGTATAATGAGCAGTTCTTC
j_call: TRBJ2-7; cdr3_length: 15; v_call: TRBV28; clone_size: .; d_call: .; cdr3_aa: CASSLGRGADYEQYF; cdr3_nt: TGTGCCAGCAGTTTGGGGCGGGGAGCGGACTACGAGCAGTACTTC
j_call: TRBJ2-7; cdr3_length: 13; v_call: TRBV20-1; clone_size: many; d_call: .; cdr3_aa: CSAEGNRAYEQYF; cdr3_nt: TGCAGTGCCGAGGGTAATAGGGCCTACGAGCAGTACTTC
j_call: TRBJ2-7; cdr3_length: 13; v_call: TRBV29-1; clone_size: many; d_call: .; cdr3_aa: CSVANGPVYEQYF; cdr3_nt: TGCAGCGTTGCGAACGGCCCGGTCTACGAGCAGTACTTC
j_call: TRBJ2-7; cdr3_length: 16; v_call: TRBV4-2; clone_size: many; d_call: TRBD2; cdr3_aa: CASSHAGSGERDEQYF; cdr3_nt: TGTGCCAGCAGCCACGCGGGGAGCGGGGAGCGTGACGAGCAGTACTTC
j_call: TRBJ2-3; cdr3_length: 15; v_call: TRBV29-1; clone_size: many; d_call: TRBD1; cdr3_aa: CSVEVRDRSPDTQYF; cdr3_nt: TGCAGCGTTGAAGTCCGGGACAGGAGCCCAGATACGCAGTATTTT
j_call: TRBJ1-1; cdr3_length: 14; v_call: TRBV5-6; clone_size: many; d_call: .; cdr3_aa: CASSTQQDYTEAFF; cdr3_nt: TGTGCCAGCAGCACCCAACAGGATTACACTGAAGCTTTCTTT
j_call: TRBJ2-3; cdr3_length: 15; v_call: TRBV24-1; clone_size: many; d_call: .; cdr3_aa: CATSDSAGTADTQYF; cdr3_nt: TGTGCCACCAGTGATTCAGCCGGGACGGCAGATACGCAGTATTTT
j_call: TRBJ1-3; cdr3_length: 14; v_call: TRBV5-1; clone_size: many; d_call: .; cdr3_aa: CASSLAGLGNTIYF; cdr3_nt: TGCGCCAGCAGCTTGGCAGGGCTTGGAAACACCATATATTTT
j_call: TRBJ2-1; cdr3_length: 16; v_call: TRBV20-1; clone_size: once; d_call: .; cdr3_aa: CRGRDSTSRSYNEQFF; cdr3_nt: TGCAGGGGTAGAGATTCGACTAGTCGGTCCTACAATGAGCAGTTCTTC
j_call: TRBJ2-1; cdr3_length: 15; v_call: TRBV28; clone_size: many; d_call: .; cdr3_aa: CASSLQRALTNEQFF; cdr3_nt: TGTGCCAGCAGCCTCCAAAGGGCTCTGACCAATGAGCAGTTCTTC
j_call: TRBJ2-1; cdr3_length: 12; v_call: TRBV3-1; clone_size: many; d_call: .; cdr3_aa: CASEGGGNEQFF; cdr3_nt: TGTGCCAGCGAGGGAGGGGGAAATGAGCAGTTCTTC
j_call: TRBJ2-7; cdr3_length: 10; v_call: TRBV29-1; clone_size: many; d_call: .; cdr3_aa: CSVGGGEQYF; cdr3_nt: TGCAGCGTTGGAGGGGGCGAGCAGTACTTC
j_call: TRBJ2-7; cdr3_length: 17; v_call: TRBV15; clone_size: many; d_call: TRBD1; cdr3_aa: CATSRDLGQGGSYEQYF; cdr3_nt: TGTGCCACCAGCAGAGATTTAGGACAGGGGGGGTCCTACGAGCAGTACTTC
j_call: TRBJ1-1; cdr3_length: 11; v_call: TRBV6-6; clone_size: many; d_call: TRBD1; cdr3_aa: CASDHRGEAFF; cdr3_nt: TGTGCCAGCGACCACAGGGGGGAAGCTTTCTTT
j_call: TRBJ2-5; cdr3_length: 13; v_call: TRBV12-3/TRBV12-4; clone_size: many; d_call: .; cdr3_aa: CASSSGEEETQYF; cdr3_nt: TGTGCCAGCAGCTCAGGGGAGGAAGAGACCCAGTACTTC
j_call: TRBJ1-1; cdr3_length: 15; v_call: TRBV6-1; clone_size: many; d_call: TRBD1; cdr3_aa: CASSTRQGRATEAFF; cdr3_nt: TGTGCCAGCAGTACCAGACAGGGTCGGGCTACTGAAGCTTTCTTT
j_call: TRBJ2-2; cdr3_length: 13; v_call: TRBV7-2; clone_size: many; d_call: TRBD1; cdr3_aa: CAGRTGRTGELFF; cdr3_nt: TGTGCCGGTCGGACAGGGCGGACCGGGGAGCTGTTTTTT
j_call: TRBJ2-7; cdr3_length: 14; v_call: TRBV2; clone_size: few; d_call: TRBD1; cdr3_aa: CASSRPGQGFEQYF; cdr3_nt: TGTGCCAGCAGTAGACCGGGACAGGGGTTCGAGCAGTACTTC
j_call: TRBJ2-6; cdr3_length: 16; v_call: TRBV2; clone_size: few; d_call: TRBD1; cdr3_aa: CATPGQPFSGANVLTF; cdr3_nt: TGTGCCACACCGGGACAGCCATTCTCTGGGGCCAACGTCCTGACTTTC